Listed below are T cell receptor beta chains from one sample, sequenced in a study of cytotoxic CD8 clonotypes in ibrutinib-treated CLL. Sequenced by immunoSEQ multiplex PCR; TCRdb stores in-frame clones only, minus some. The sample yields some 43,000 clones, 69% seen once. Sequencing was performed on PBMCs, taken after 12 months of ibrutinib treatment. These receptor sequences come from a human donor with chronic lymphocytic leukemia. Each CDR3 is given with its conserved first and last residue. Each record gives: J gene, clone size, V gene, D gene, CDR3 protein, CDR3 DNA. A D gene is named only where the DNA matches it firmly. Clone size is given for some rows only: seen once, a few or many times, or a class if the clone is expanded.

>TRBJ2-7|once|TRBV10-2|TRBD1
CASSPPDRVPYEQYF
TGCGCCAGCAGTCCCCCGGACAGGGTACCTTACGAGCAGTACTTC
>TRBJ1-3|.|TRBV5-6|.
CASSLAEYSGNTIYF
TGTGCCAGCAGCTTGGCCGAGTACTCTGGAAACACCATATATTTT
>TRBJ2-7|hyperexpanded|TRBV5-6|TRBD2
CASSPGRGSREQYF
TGTGCCAGCAGCCCCGGGAGGGGGTCTCGCGAGCAGTACTTC
>TRBJ2-7|.|TRBV7-3|TRBD2
CASSQNSGGPYEQYF
TGTGCCAGCAGCCAGAATAGCGGGGGCCCCTACGAGCAGTACTTC
>TRBJ1-2|.|TRBV7-9|.
CASSLAAAYGYTF
TGTGCCAGCAGCTTAGCGGCAGCCTATGGCTACACCTTC
>TRBJ2-4|few|TRBV9|TRBD1
CASSGGQGAYIQYF
TGTGCCAGCAGCGGAGGACAGGGAGCGTACATTCAGTACTTC
>TRBJ1-2|.|TRBV6-5|.
CASSWDGGYGYTF
TGTGCCAGCAGTTGGGACGGGGGCTATGGCTACACCTTC
>TRBJ2-1|.|TRBV27|.
CASSLGAHNEQFF
TGTGCCAGCAGTTTAGGAGCGCACAATGAGCAGTTCTTC
>TRBJ1-6|.|TRBV6-1|.
CASYQGPPHNSPLHF
TGTGCCAGCTATCAGGGACCCCCCCATAATTCACCCCTCCACTTT
>TRBJ2-3|.|TRBV5-4|TRBD2
CASSPRLAGGLDTQYF
TGTGCCAGCAGCCCTCGACTAGCGGGGGGGCTAGATACGCAGTATTTT
>TRBJ1-2|.|TRBV10-3|.
CAIRKDGSNYGYTF
TGTGCCATCAGGAAGGACGGATCTAACTATGGCTACACCTTC
>TRBJ2-5|.|TRBV5-1|TRBD2
CASGGLAGTKVETQYF
TGCGCCAGCGGGGGACTAGCGGGGACCAAGGTGGAGACCCAGTACTTC
>TRBJ1-2|.|TRBV4-1|.
CASSQGDQNYGYTF
TGCGCCAGCAGCCAAGGGGATCAAAACTATGGCTACACCTTC
>TRBJ1-1|once|TRBV11-2|.
CASSQHGILGTEAFF
TGTGCCAGCAGCCAACACGGAATTTTGGGCACTGAAGCTTTCTTT
>TRBJ1-1|few|TRBV5-1|.
CASSTGSTEAFF
TGCGCCAGCAGTACAGGTTCAACTGAAGCTTTCTTT
>TRBJ2-6|few|TRBV10-2|.
CASSESPSGANVLTF
TGCGCCAGCAGTGAGTCTCCCTCTGGGGCCAACGTCCTGACTTTC
>TRBJ2-7|.|TRBV10-1|TRBD1
CASSSRTGKSSYEQYF
TGCGCCAGCAGTTCCCGGACAGGGAAGAGCTCCTACGAGCAGTACTTC
>TRBJ1-2|few|TRBV7-2|.
CASSLGGGNGYTF
TGTGCCAGCAGCTTAGGCGGAGGAAACGGCTACACCTTC
>TRBJ2-1|once|TRBV11-3|.
CASRQRQGYYNEQFF
TGTGCCAGCAGACAAAGGCAGGGATACTACAATGAGCAGTTCTTC
>TRBJ1-2|.|TRBV15|TRBD1
CATSKTDRGYGYTF
TGTGCCACCAGCAAGACGGACAGGGGGTATGGCTACACCTTC
>TRBJ1-1|once|TRBV18|TRBD1
CASSLAGTGANTEAFF
TGTGCCAGCTCGCTCGCCGGGACAGGGGCGAACACTGAAGCTTTCTTT
>TRBJ2-2|once|TRBV9|TRBD1
CASSVVDRGPTGELFF
TGTGCCAGCAGCGTAGTGGACAGGGGACCCACCGGGGAGCTGTTTTTT
>TRBJ2-7|.|TRBV27|.
CASSPNGGQISSYEQYF
TGTGCCAGCAGTCCCAACGGGGGACAGATAAGCTCCTACGAGCAGTACTTC
>TRBJ1-1|.|TRBV12-5|.
CASGLQGKGGGSGNTEAFF
TGTGCTAGTGGTCTACAGGGAAAGGGGGGCGGATCAGGGAACACTGAAGCTTTCTTT
>TRBJ2-6|.|TRBV5-1|TRBD1
CASSTGQGYSGANVLTF
TGCGCCAGCAGCACGGGACAGGGATACTCTGGGGCCAACGTCCTGACTTTC
>TRBJ2-7|few|TRBV4-1|TRBD1
CASSQVGQGVYEQYF
TGCGCCAGCAGCCAAGTGGGACAGGGGGTGTACGAGCAGTACTTC
>TRBJ1-4|few|TRBV9|.
CASSVVSLCGVGKVGLFF
TGTGCCAGCAGCGTAGTGTCATTATGTGGGGTTGGTAAAGTCGGACTGTTTTTT
>TRBJ2-7|.|TRBV2|.
CASSDRLPGVYEQYF
TGTGCCAGCAGTGACCGACTTCCGGGCGTCTACGAGCAGTACTTC
>TRBJ2-4|.|TRBV5-4|TRBD2
CASRRREGKENIQYF
TGTGCCAGCAGGCGCCGGGAGGGTAAAGAAAACATTCAGTACTTC
>TRBJ2-3|.|TRBV19|TRBD1
CATSQGANTQYF
TGTGCCACCTCCCAGGGGGCTAATACGCAGTATTTT
>TRBJ2-7|few|TRBV4-1|.
CASSQAGGGLSYEQYF
TGCGCCAGCAGCCAAGCGGGCGGGGGCCTATCCTACGAGCAGTACTTC
>TRBJ2-1|.|TRBV7-9|TRBD2
CASSTSGGALDNEQFF
TGTGCCAGCAGTACTAGCGGGGGGGCCTTAGACAATGAGCAGTTCTTC
>TRBJ2-1|.|TRBV7-3|.
CASSPNGGEQFF
TGTGCCAGCAGCCCTAACGGGGGTGAGCAGTTCTTC
>TRBJ1-4|.|TRBV6-6|.
CASSWVANEKLFF
TGTGCCAGCAGCTGGGTGGCTAATGAAAAACTGTTTTTT
>TRBJ2-1|.|TRBV9|.
CASSVVWGPWYNEQFF
TGTGCCAGCAGCGTAGTTTGGGGCCCGTGGTACAATGAGCAGTTCTTC
>TRBJ2-1|.|TRBV7-9|.
CASSPPTGQAYNEQFF
TGTGCCAGCAGTCCACCCACGGGGCAGGCCTACAATGAGCAGTTCTTC
>TRBJ2-1|few|TRBV5-1|TRBD1
CASSSTGTGARNEQFF
TGCGCCAGCAGCTCGACCGGGACAGGGGCTCGTAATGAGCAGTTCTTC
>TRBJ1-5|.|TRBV5-6|TRBD1
CASSFNRGPDQPQHF
TGTGCCAGCAGTTTTAACAGGGGGCCGGATCAGCCCCAGCATTTT
>TRBJ2-7|.|TRBV11-1|TRBD1
CASSSDRFSYEQYF
TGTGCCAGCAGCTCGGACAGGTTCTCCTACGAGCAGTACTTC
>TRBJ1-1|.|TRBV9|TRBD1
CASSVGVTGLGSDTEAFF
TGTGCCAGCAGCGTAGGCGTGACAGGGTTAGGTTCTGACACTGAAGCTTTCTTT
>TRBJ1-1|few|TRBV7-2|TRBD1
CASSRDSNTEAFF
TGTGCCAGCAGCCGGGACAGCAACACTGAAGCTTTCTTT
>TRBJ1-4|.|TRBV27|TRBD1
CASSPTGGEEKLFF
TGTGCCAGCAGTCCTACAGGGGGAGAGGAAAAACTGTTTTTT
>TRBJ1-4|.|TRBV6-6|.
CASSYSGLNEKLFF
TGTGCCAGCAGTTACTCAGGCCTTAATGAAAAACTGTTTTTT
>TRBJ2-5|.|TRBV7-8|.
CASSLESATRGETQYF
TGTGCCAGCAGCTTAGAGTCCGCGACTAGAGGGGAGACCCAGTACTTC
>TRBJ2-1|.|TRBV6-1|.
CASSSTRGYNEQFF
TGTGCCAGCAGCTCGACTAGGGGGTACAATGAGCAGTTCTTC
>TRBJ2-7|.|TRBV5-4|TRBD2
CASSLVAGGRAWVLVEQYF
TGTGCCAGCAGCTTGGTGGCGGGGGGAAGGGCCTGGGTCCTCGTCGAGCAGTACTTC
>TRBJ2-7|.|TRBV5-4|.
CASSLAATSYEQYF
TGTGCCAGCAGCTTGGCTGCGACATCCTACGAGCAGTACTTC
>TRBJ1-1|.|TRBV15|.
CATSTGPSHTEAFF
TGTGCCACCAGCACCGGACCTAGCCACACTGAAGCTTTCTTT